This TCR beta chain stems from a study of cytomegalovirus exposure and HLA in healthy donors. Looking at the study overall: The approximately 110 validation repertoires and the approximately 630 first-cohort repertoires shared a platform, a later analysis reported. General study results and limits: Cytomegalovirus-associated status was assigned to around 160 TCR beta chains.

A note on this clone: Antigen specificity is unknown.

Using immunoSEQ multiplex PCR, the repertoire was profiled, and TCRdb retains in-frame clones only, with some absent. Of roughly 220,000 clones detected, under 95% appear once; the ten largest clones hold 1% to 1.2%. Germline-derived CDR1 and CDR2 are MGHRA and YSYEKL. The CDR3 is made up of 17 amino acids. The trim removed 8 bases at V and 2 bases at J, leaving 14 bases unmatched. The clonotype comes from a woman between 18 and 29 years old in good health and CMV-seronegative. The rearrangement links TRBV4-1 to TRBJ2-2, with TRBD2 matching over 7 bases. Input material: PBMCs. This CDR3 reads CASGGLSSGVNTGELFF. The CDR3 nucleotides read TGCGCCAGCGGGGGTCTCTCTAGCGGAGTTAACACCGGGGAGCTGTTTTTT.